Sequencing of this TCR beta chain was carried out in a study of glioma-infiltrating T cells after dendritic cell vaccination. Points from the study as a whole: No direct clonality-survival link was found; a diverse polyclonal response may matter.

Data came from immunoSEQ multiplex PCR; TCRdb stores just in-frame clones and leaves some out. The profile shows 100,000 to 120,000 clones, roughly 89% of them singletons. Concerning this clone: The antigen is not known.

Time point meaning: after dendritic cell vaccination, including at tumor progression/relapse. Between the trimmed V and J ends, which lost 0 bases and 4 bases, there was a span of 12 bases. Per the germline V gene, CDR1 is LNHDA and CDR2 is SQIVND (reference sequence). This CDR3 contains 16 residues. The J gene is TRBJ2-2, the V gene TRBV19, with D tentatively TRBD1 (5 bases). The sequenced sample was blood, obtained after dendritic cell vaccination. This clonotype was obtained from a human donor with glioblastoma. CDR3 sequence (DNA): TGTGCCAGTAGTATAGACAGGGCCCCGGGCACCGGGGAGCTGTTTTTT. Its translation is CASSIDRAPGTGELFF.